Listed below are T cell receptor beta chains from one sample, sequenced in a study of cytomegalovirus exposure and HLA in healthy donors. Method: immunoSEQ multiplex PCR; TCRdb's copy keeps in-frame clones and lacks some. The sample has approximately 92,000 clones; the top ten hold 3% to 3.5%. Sequencing used PBMCs. Every receptor here comes from a woman aged 25-40 years in good health and CMV-seronegative. Each CDR3 is given with its conserved first and last residue. The order of the fields is CDR3 protein, CDR3 DNA, J gene, D gene, V gene. D genes are given only for firm matches.

cdr3_aa: CASSLVLGELFF; cdr3_nt: TGTGCCAGCAGTTTAGTACTGGGGGAGCTGTTTTTT; j_call: TRBJ2-2; d_call: -; v_call: TRBV28
cdr3_aa: CASYFRGEGDEQFF; cdr3_nt: TGTGCCAGCTACTTCCGGGGGGAGGGGGATGAGCAGTTCTTC; j_call: TRBJ2-1; d_call: -; v_call: TRBV27
cdr3_aa: CASSPGQPFFYEQYF; cdr3_nt: TGTGCCAGCAGCCCGGGACAGCCCTTTTTCTACGAGCAGTACTTC; j_call: TRBJ2-7; d_call: TRBD1; v_call: TRBV7-9
cdr3_aa: CASSLSGTNEKLFF; cdr3_nt: TGCGCCAGCAGCTTGAGCGGAACTAATGAAAAACTGTTTTTT; j_call: TRBJ1-4; d_call: -; v_call: TRBV5-1
cdr3_aa: CASSAWDSGDNQPQHF; cdr3_nt: TGTGCCAGCAGTGCCTGGGACTCCGGAGACAATCAGCCCCAGCATTTT; j_call: TRBJ1-5; d_call: -; v_call: TRBV25-1
cdr3_aa: CASSRDRGLYNEQFF; cdr3_nt: TGTGCCAGCAGCCGAGACAGGGGCCTATACAATGAGCAGTTCTTC; j_call: TRBJ2-1; d_call: TRBD1; v_call: TRBV27
cdr3_aa: CASSRGPEQFF; cdr3_nt: TGCGCCAGCAGCCGGGGCCCTGAGCAGTTCTTC; j_call: TRBJ2-1; d_call: -; v_call: TRBV4-1
cdr3_aa: CASSLVGGYQETQYF; cdr3_nt: TGTGCCAGCAGTTTAGTAGGGGGCTACCAAGAGACCCAGTACTTC; j_call: TRBJ2-5; d_call: TRBD1; v_call: TRBV28
cdr3_aa: CASSLGLAGGADTQYF; cdr3_nt: TGTGCTAGCAGCTTAGGTCTAGCGGGAGGAGCAGATACGCAGTATTTT; j_call: TRBJ2-3; d_call: TRBD2; v_call: TRBV7-7
cdr3_aa: CSGGNNEQFF; cdr3_nt: TGCAGCGGCGGGAACAATGAGCAGTTCTTC; j_call: TRBJ2-1; d_call: -; v_call: TRBV29-1
cdr3_aa: CASSIGQFSNQPQHF; cdr3_nt: TGTGCCAGTAGTATAGGACAGTTTAGCAATCAGCCCCAGCATTTT; j_call: TRBJ1-5; d_call: -; v_call: TRBV19
cdr3_aa: CASSFDSYNEQFF; cdr3_nt: TGTGCCAGCAGCTTTGACAGCTACAATGAGCAGTTCTTC; j_call: TRBJ2-1; d_call: -; v_call: TRBV7-3
cdr3_aa: CASSQGYGYTF; cdr3_nt: TGTGCCAGCAGTCAGGGGTATGGCTACACCTTC; j_call: TRBJ1-2; d_call: -; v_call: TRBV6-5
cdr3_aa: CATGRDRGSNEKLFF; cdr3_nt: TGTGCCACCGGAAGGGACAGGGGGTCGAATGAAAAACTGTTTTTT; j_call: TRBJ1-4; d_call: TRBD1; v_call: TRBV15
cdr3_aa: CASSPGQGAGYGYTF; cdr3_nt: TGTGCCAGCTCACCAGGTCAGGGGGCTGGTTATGGCTACACCTTC; j_call: TRBJ1-2; d_call: TRBD1; v_call: TRBV18
cdr3_aa: CAWSTLDSFYNSPLHF; cdr3_nt: TGTGCCTGGAGTACCCTCGACAGTTTCTATAATTCACCCCTCCACTTT; j_call: TRBJ1-6; d_call: -; v_call: TRBV30
cdr3_aa: CASSITQQGNYGYTF; cdr3_nt: TGTGCCAGCAGTATAACACAACAGGGAAACTATGGCTACACCTTC; j_call: TRBJ1-2; d_call: -; v_call: TRBV13
cdr3_aa: CASSLRSNTEAFF; cdr3_nt: TGTGCCAGCAGTTTGCGGTCGAACACTGAAGCTTTCTTT; j_call: TRBJ1-1; d_call: -; v_call: TRBV9
cdr3_aa: CASSWETGGRNTEAFF; cdr3_nt: TGTGCCAGCAGCTGGGAGACAGGGGGACGGAACACTGAAGCTTTCTTT; j_call: TRBJ1-1; d_call: TRBD1; v_call: TRBV7-9
cdr3_aa: CASSPENRAYGYTF; cdr3_nt: TGTGCCAGCTCACCCGAAAACAGGGCTTATGGCTACACCTTC; j_call: TRBJ1-2; d_call: -; v_call: TRBV18
cdr3_aa: CASGWGGSLLDYGYTF; cdr3_nt: TGTGCTAGTGGTTGGGGTGGGAGCCTACTGGACTATGGCTACACCTTC; j_call: TRBJ1-2; d_call: -; v_call: TRBV12-5
cdr3_aa: CASSQGQQETQYF; cdr3_nt: TGTGCCAGCAGCCAGGGACAGCAAGAGACCCAGTACTTC; j_call: TRBJ2-5; d_call: TRBD1; v_call: TRBV13
cdr3_aa: CASSLDSGGLTDTQYF; cdr3_nt: TGTGCCAGCAGCTTGGATAGCGGGGGCCTCACAGATACGCAGTATTTT; j_call: TRBJ2-3; d_call: TRBD2; v_call: TRBV5-8
cdr3_aa: CASGSLLAEKNNEQFF; cdr3_nt: TGTGCTAGTGGCAGCTTACTAGCGGAAAAAAACAATGAGCAGTTCTTC; j_call: TRBJ2-1; d_call: TRBD2; v_call: TRBV12-5
cdr3_aa: CASSLAVRHATNEKLFF; cdr3_nt: TGCGCCAGCAGCTTGGCAGTCCGCCATGCAACTAATGAAAAACTGTTTTTT; j_call: TRBJ1-4; d_call: -; v_call: TRBV5-1
cdr3_aa: CASSAPGTGGYEQYF; cdr3_nt: TGTGCCAGCAGCGCCCCCGGGACAGGGGGCTACGAGCAGTACTTC; j_call: TRBJ2-7; d_call: TRBD1; v_call: TRBV13
cdr3_aa: CASSLGQGRSDQPQHF; cdr3_nt: TGTGCCAGCAGCTTGGGACAGGGGCGATCCGATCAGCCCCAGCATTTT; j_call: TRBJ1-5; d_call: TRBD1; v_call: TRBV7-2
cdr3_aa: CASRPRPSGPYEQYF; cdr3_nt: TGCGCCAGCAGGCCCCGACCCTCAGGGCCCTACGAGCAGTACTTC; j_call: TRBJ2-7; d_call: -; v_call: TRBV5-1
cdr3_aa: CASSPQAHSNEQFF; cdr3_nt: TGTGCCAGCAGCCCACAGGCACATTCGAATGAGCAGTTCTTC; j_call: TRBJ2-1; d_call: -; v_call: TRBV5-5
cdr3_aa: CASSVDRGGEKLFF; cdr3_nt: TGTGCCAGCAGCGTAGATAGGGGAGGTGAAAAACTGTTTTTT; j_call: TRBJ1-4; d_call: -; v_call: TRBV9
cdr3_aa: CASRGTGRYGYTF; cdr3_nt: TGTGCCAGCAGGGGGACAGGGCGCTATGGCTACACCTTC; j_call: TRBJ1-2; d_call: TRBD1; v_call: TRBV7-9
cdr3_aa: CASSRTGIGQPQHF; cdr3_nt: TGTGCCAGCAGCAGAACAGGAATCGGGCAGCCCCAGCATTTT; j_call: TRBJ1-5; d_call: -; v_call: TRBV6-1
cdr3_aa: CASSRQANEKLFF; cdr3_nt: TGTGCCAGCAGCCGACAGGCTAATGAAAAACTGTTTTTT; j_call: TRBJ1-4; d_call: -; v_call: TRBV7-2
cdr3_aa: CASSPSVGGALRYGYTF; cdr3_nt: TGTGCCAGCAGCCCCTCGGTGGGGGGTGCCCTCCGATATGGCTACACCTTC; j_call: TRBJ1-2; d_call: -; v_call: TRBV7-9
cdr3_aa: CAWSVRGNGDTIYF; cdr3_nt: TGTGCCTGGAGTGTACGGGGGAATGGAGACACCATATATTTT; j_call: TRBJ1-3; d_call: -; v_call: TRBV30
cdr3_aa: CSAEGNEQFF; cdr3_nt: TGCAGTGCGGAGGGCAATGAGCAGTTCTTC; j_call: TRBJ2-1; d_call: -; v_call: TRBV20-1
cdr3_aa: CASRSLLDREVQPQHF; cdr3_nt: TGTGCCAGCAGGTCATTACTGGACAGGGAAGTACAGCCCCAGCATTTT; j_call: TRBJ1-5; d_call: TRBD1; v_call: TRBV28
cdr3_aa: CASSEAGEKTQYF; cdr3_nt: TGTGCCAGTAGTGAAGCGGGGGAAAAGACCCAGTACTTC; j_call: TRBJ2-5; d_call: TRBD2; v_call: TRBV19
cdr3_aa: CATSREPPGAQYF; cdr3_nt: TGTGCCACCAGCAGAGAACCTCCAGGGGCCCAGTACTTC; j_call: TRBJ2-5; d_call: -; v_call: TRBV15
cdr3_aa: CASSRRPPGLQGTEAFF; cdr3_nt: TGCGCCAGCAGCCGCCGGCCCCCGGGACTACAGGGCACTGAAGCTTTCTTT; j_call: TRBJ1-1; d_call: -; v_call: TRBV5-1
cdr3_aa: CASSYKGQGTPGELFF; cdr3_nt: TGTGCCAGCAGCTATAAGGGACAGGGAACCCCCGGGGAGCTGTTTTTT; j_call: TRBJ2-2; d_call: TRBD1; v_call: TRBV7-9
cdr3_aa: CASSTNPGQGTEAFF; cdr3_nt: TGCGCCAGCAGCACAAATCCGGGACAGGGCACTGAAGCTTTCTTT; j_call: TRBJ1-1; d_call: TRBD1; v_call: TRBV5-1
cdr3_aa: CATSGGTGGINEQFF; cdr3_nt: TGTGCCACCTCAGGAGGGACAGGGGGGATCAATGAGCAGTTCTTC; j_call: TRBJ2-1; d_call: TRBD1; v_call: TRBV6-4
cdr3_aa: CASSIQDSGELFF; cdr3_nt: TGTGCCAGTAGTATCCAGGACTCCGGGGAGCTGTTTTTT; j_call: TRBJ2-2; d_call: -; v_call: TRBV19
cdr3_aa: CASSSLAGGSYEQYF; cdr3_nt: TGTGCCAGCAGCTCCCTAGCGGGAGGATCCTACGAGCAGTACTTC; j_call: TRBJ2-7; d_call: TRBD2; v_call: TRBV5-4
cdr3_aa: CASSSGGGTGELFF; cdr3_nt: TGTGCCAGTAGTAGCGGGGGGGGCACCGGGGAGCTGTTTTTT; j_call: TRBJ2-2; d_call: TRBD2; v_call: TRBV19
cdr3_aa: CASSVGGQVYNEQFF; cdr3_nt: TGTGCCAGCAGCGTAGGAGGACAGGTTTACAATGAGCAGTTCTTC; j_call: TRBJ2-1; d_call: TRBD1; v_call: TRBV9
cdr3_aa: CASSLAPGGYNEQFF; cdr3_nt: TGTGCCAGCAGCTTAGCGCCAGGGGGCTACAATGAGCAGTTCTTC; j_call: TRBJ2-1; d_call: TRBD1; v_call: TRBV7-9
cdr3_aa: CASSFRRGPQSQYF; cdr3_nt: TGTGCCAGCAGCTTTAGGCGGGGGCCTCAGTCGCAGTATTTT; j_call: TRBJ2-3; d_call: -; v_call: TRBV7-8
cdr3_aa: CASSRTSGGATEQFF; cdr3_nt: TGTGCCAGCAGCCGGACTAGCGGGGGGGCCACTGAGCAGTTCTTC; j_call: TRBJ2-1; d_call: TRBD2; v_call: TRBV7-2
cdr3_aa: CASKVTDYNEQFF; cdr3_nt: TGTGCCAGCAAAGTGACTGATTACAATGAGCAGTTCTTC; j_call: TRBJ2-1; d_call: -; v_call: TRBV6-6
cdr3_aa: CASSRLGAVETQYF; cdr3_nt: TGCGCCAGCAGCCGTCTGGGGGCCGTAGAGACCCAGTACTTC; j_call: TRBJ2-5; d_call: -; v_call: TRBV4-1
cdr3_aa: CASSTLRGGQVQPQHF; cdr3_nt: TGTGCCAGCAGTACCCTAAGGGGGGGGCAAGTTCAGCCCCAGCATTTT; j_call: TRBJ1-5; d_call: -; v_call: TRBV28
cdr3_aa: CASSGTSDDEQFF; cdr3_nt: TGTGCCAGCAGTGGTACTAGCGACGATGAGCAGTTCTTC; j_call: TRBJ2-1; d_call: TRBD2; v_call: TRBV6-1
cdr3_aa: CASSSYLAGGNENTEAFF; cdr3_nt: TGTGCCAGCAGTTCCTATTTGGCAGGGGGAAATGAGAACACTGAAGCTTTCTTT; j_call: TRBJ1-1; d_call: TRBD1; v_call: TRBV27